The rows below give T cell receptor beta chains drawn from one sample of a study of T cells after yellow fever vaccination. TCRdb passed the 5' RACE reads through MiXCR, listing each CDR3 protein once. The sample shows 65,000 to 90,000 distinct CDR3 sequences, about 7.7% of them seen only once. Material: CD8+ T cells sorted from PBMCs, obtained on the day of the yellow fever booster vaccination. The receptors shown here come from a man aged 25 to 40 who received the YFV17D yellow fever vaccine. CDR3s include the opening cysteine and the closing phenylalanine or tryptophan. The D gene is left open where the match is weak. The listing skips clone size in some rows; elsewhere it reads once, few, many or a size class.

D	J	size	V	DNA	CDR3
TRBD2	TRBJ2-7	-	TRBV5-5	TGTGCCAGCAGCCCTCTCGGGGCTAGCGGGGAATACGAGCAGTACTTC	CASSPLGASGEYEQYF
-	TRBJ2-2	-	TRBV7-2	TGTGCCAGCAGCTTAGTACCTATGAACACCGGGGAGCTGTTTTTT	CASSLVPMNTGELFF
-	TRBJ1-4	few	TRBV20-1	TGCAGTGCTAGTGGCAGGCCCGCGGCGGCAACTAATGAAAAACTGTTTTTT	CSASGRPAAATNEKLFF
-	TRBJ2-7	-	TRBV11-2	TGTGCCAGCAGCCCCAGCCCGACCTACGAGCAGTACTTC	CASSPSPTYEQYF
-	TRBJ2-7	-	TRBV27	TGTGCCAGCAGTTTGGCGGGGACTCCGAACTTCTACGAGCAGTACTTC	CASSLAGTPNFYEQYF
-	TRBJ2-7	many	TRBV10-3	TGTGCCATCAGTGAGTCGTTATCCCCCGAGCAGTACTTC	CAISESLSPEQYF
-	TRBJ2-7	-	TRBV12-3/TRBV12-4	TGTGCCAGCAGTTCCGCGGGGTTCTACGAGCAGTACTTC	CASSSAGFYEQYF
-	TRBJ2-3	few	TRBV5-8	TGTGCCAGCAGCTTTGGAGGACAGAACTTTCCGGATACGCAGTATTTT	CASSFGGQNFPDTQYF
-	TRBJ2-7	many	TRBV15	TGTGCCACCAGCAGAGTCCCGGACAATTACGAGCAGTACTTC	CATSRVPDNYEQYF
-	TRBJ2-7	few	TRBV7-9	TGTGCCAGCAGCTTAGACTCGGGGCAGGGACGATACGAGCAGTACTTC	CASSLDSGQGRYEQYF
-	TRBJ2-1	-	TRBV14	TGTGCCAGCAGCCAGGGCGGGTGGAGCCGGCAGTTCTTC	CASSQGGWSRQFF
TRBD2	TRBJ2-1	few	TRBV3-1	TGTGCCAGCAGCCGCCTGGGGACTAGCGGGACATACTACGGGTACAATGAGCAGTTCTTC	CASSRLGTSGTYYGYNEQFF
-	TRBJ2-3	-	TRBV7-8	TGTGCCAGCAGGCCTTGGGCTAGTGCAGATACGCAGTATTTT	CASRPWASADTQYF
-	TRBJ2-7	many	TRBV12-3/TRBV12-4	TGTGCCAGCAGTTTAGTCTCGGGGGAGCAGTACTTC	CASSLVSGEQYF
-	TRBJ1-2	few	TRBV11-2	TGTGCCAGCAACTGGGGAGGGGAGGCCTATGGCTACACCTTC	CASNWGGEAYGYTF
-	TRBJ2-7	few	TRBV5-1	TGCGCCAGCAGCACTAGACCACCCGACGAGCAGTACTTC	CASSTRPPDEQYF
TRBD2	TRBJ2-5	few	TRBV28	TGTGCCAGCAGCCTCCTCCCAAGGGAGGGAGAGACCCAGTACTTC	CASSLLPREGETQYF
-	TRBJ2-1	few	TRBV6-2/TRBV6-3	TGTGCCAGCAGTCCCGGATATGAGCAGTTCTTC	CASSPGYEQFF
-	TRBJ2-1	few	TRBV5-1	TGCGCCAGCAGGGTCAATTTCGATGAGCAGTTCTTC	CASRVNFDEQFF
TRBD1	TRBJ2-1	few	TRBV6-5	TGTGCCAGCAGTTACTCAAGGACAGGCAGGTACAATGAGCAGTTCTTC	CASSYSRTGRYNEQFF
-	TRBJ2-7	few	TRBV20-1	TGCAGTGCTAACTCAGGAGACTCCTACGAGCAGTACTTC	CSANSGDSYEQYF
-	TRBJ1-5	-	TRBV18	TGTGCCAGACCACAGGGAGGGAATCAGCCCCAGCATTTT	CARPQGGNQPQHF
TRBD2	TRBJ2-1	-	TRBV19	TGTGCCAGTGGACTAGCATCGAGCTCCTACAATGAGCAGTTCTTC	CASGLASSSYNEQFF
-	TRBJ2-1	many	TRBV7-6	TGTGCCAGCAGCTTAGAGGGACAATTATACAATGAGCAGTTCTTC	CASSLEGQLYNEQFF
TRBD1	TRBJ2-7	-	TRBV20-1	TGCAGTGCTTATCCGGGACAGGGGGATTCCTACGAGCAGTACTTC	CSAYPGQGDSYEQYF
TRBD1	TRBJ2-7	-	TRBV3-1	TGTGCCAGCAGCCGAGGGGGCCCCGAGCAGTACTTC	CASSRGGPEQYF
-	TRBJ2-1	-	TRBV20-1	TGCAGTGCTAAGGACGCCGCTTCCGATGAGCAGTTCTTC	CSAKDAASDEQFF
TRBD1	TRBJ2-2	-	TRBV20-1	TGCAGTGCTTTAGGACAGGGTCGGGGGAGCGGGGAGCTGTTTTTT	CSALGQGRGSGELFF
-	TRBJ2-1	few	TRBV23-1	TGCGCCAGCAGTCAAAAACTAGGTTGTGATGAGCAGTTCTTC	CASSQKLGCDEQFF
-	TRBJ2-3	many	TRBV5-1	TGCGCCAGCATGGTGGGGGCTGGACTCCCGAGTACGCAGTATTTT	CASMVGAGLPSTQYF
-	TRBJ2-1	few	TRBV6-2/TRBV6-3	TGTGCCAGCAGTATAGCGGAGGTCTACAATGAGCAGTTCTTC	CASSIAEVYNEQFF
-	TRBJ2-3	-	TRBV6-2/TRBV6-3	TGTGCCAGCAGTTACTCCCCGGGGGTATCCGAAATTGTGGGCCCAGCAGATACGCAGTATTTT	CASSYSPGVSEIVGPADTQYF
TRBD2	TRBJ2-1	-	TRBV29-1	TGCATCGGAGGGGAAGCGGGAGGGATAGAGCAGTTCTTC	CIGGEAGGIEQFF
-	TRBJ2-7	many	TRBV7-2	TGTGCCAGCAGCTTAGCAAGCGCAAGCGAGCAGTACTTC	CASSLASASEQYF
TRBD1	TRBJ2-7	few	TRBV7-9	TGTGCCAGCAGGGGACAGGGGAGCTACGAGCAGTACTTC	CASRGQGSYEQYF
-	TRBJ1-1	-	TRBV6-6	TGTGCCAGCAGCCACCGGGGTCATGAAGCTTTCTTT	CASSHRGHEAFF
TRBD2	TRBJ2-1	-	TRBV4-3	TGCGCCAGCAGCCAAGACGGCGCTAGCGGGAGGGGTGGTGAGCAGTTCTTC	CASSQDGASGRGGEQFF
TRBD2	TRBJ2-3	-	TRBV12-3/TRBV12-4	TGTGCCAGCAGTATACTAGCGGGTACTAGCACAGATACGCAGTATTTT	CASSILAGTSTDTQYF
-	TRBJ2-7	-	TRBV20-1	TGCAGTGCTAGAGATAAGGGGACGGAAGGTCCCTACGAGCAGTACTTC	CSARDKGTEGPYEQYF
TRBD2	TRBJ2-7	few	TRBV4-3	TGCGCCAGCAGCAACGGACTAGCGGGAGCCTACGAGCAGTACTTC	CASSNGLAGAYEQYF
-	TRBJ2-2	-	TRBV29-1	TGCAGCGTTGAAGAGGGTTCCGGGGAGCTGTTTTTT	CSVEEGSGELFF
-	TRBJ1-5	-	TRBV12-3/TRBV12-4	TGTGCCAGTTCGAGGGGTTCTCAGCCCCAGCATTTT	CASSRGSQPQHF
-	TRBJ2-7	few	TRBV5-5	TGTGCCAGCAGCTTGGCCAAAGCCTACGAGCAGTACTTC	CASSLAKAYEQYF
-	TRBJ2-3	many	TRBV25-1	TGTGCCAGCAGTGATCCCCCAGATACGCAGTATTTT	CASSDPPDTQYF
TRBD2	TRBJ2-2	few	TRBV4-3	TGCGCCAGCAGCCAAGCCGGGACTAGAGACACCGGGGAGCTGTTTTTT	CASSQAGTRDTGELFF